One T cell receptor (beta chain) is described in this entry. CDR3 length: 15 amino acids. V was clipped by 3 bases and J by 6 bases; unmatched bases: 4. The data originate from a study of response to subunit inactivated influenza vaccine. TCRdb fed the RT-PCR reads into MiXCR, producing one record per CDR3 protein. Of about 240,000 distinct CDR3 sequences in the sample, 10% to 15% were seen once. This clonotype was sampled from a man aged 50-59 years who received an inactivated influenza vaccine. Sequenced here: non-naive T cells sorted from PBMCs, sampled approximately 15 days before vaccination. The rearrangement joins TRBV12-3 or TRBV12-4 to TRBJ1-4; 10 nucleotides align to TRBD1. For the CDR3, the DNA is TGTGCCAGCAGTTTGACAGGGGGCGGGGATGAAAAACTGTTTTTT. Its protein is CASSLTGGGDEKLFF.